The 2 T cell receptor beta chains in this list originate from one sample, sequenced in a study of cytomegalovirus exposure and HLA in healthy donors. PCR involved 60 Vbeta and 13 Jbeta primers. Profiled with immunoSEQ multiplex PCR; TCRdb holds only in-frame clones, not every one. The top ten clones hold around 5% of a sample with fewer than 150,000 clones, approximately 80% of them seen once. The sample was PBMCs. Receptors originate from a man in his fifties in good health and CMV-seropositive.

The chain combines TRBV25-1 with TRBJ1-2; D unclear. Germline loops: CDR1 MGHDK, CDR2 SYGVNS. V was shortened by 4 bases and J by 1 base, with 7 bases between the two germline ends. This CDR3 has 13 amino acids. The CDR3 spells CASSAGFNYGYTF. Written as DNA, the CDR3 is TGTGCCAGCAGTGCGGGTTTTAACTATGGCTACACCTTC.

V is TRBV18 and J is TRBJ2-1, with D tentatively TRBD2 (6 bases). The CDR3 covers 17 residues. V shed 4 bases and J shed 0 bases, with 16 bases lying between them. The germline gives CDR1 KGHSH, CDR2 LQKENI. CDR3 coding DNA: TGTGCCAGCTCACGGCTGCGGAGGGAAAGCTCCTACAATGAGCAGTTCTTC. Its protein product is CASSRLRRESSYNEQFF.